Below are 25 T cell receptor beta chains sequenced from a single sample in a study of CD8 T cells in ankylosing spondylitis. TCRdb used MiXCR to reprocess the 5' RACE reads, holding one entry per CDR3 protein. The repertoire holds a few hundred thousand distinct CDR3 sequences, with approximately 20% as singletons. Sequenced material: blood, either unsorted or a sorted T cell fraction (not recorded which). The receptors were sampled from a male donor with ankylosing spondylitis or in good health (not recorded which).

This clonotype was counted only a few times. The chain recombines TRBV9 with TRBJ2-1; either TRBD1 or TRBD2 may fit D (6 bases each). The CDR3 totals 13 residues. The V end lost 1 base, the J end lost 8 bases, and 10 bases lay between the germline ends. CDR1 and CDR2 from the germline V gene are SGDLS and YYNGEE. CDR3 DNA: TGTGCCAGCAGCGTATCCGGGGGCGATGAGCAGTTCTTC. Translating it yields CASSVSGGDEQFF. Using reference TRBV9 and TRBJ2-1 for the parts outside the CDR3, the full variable domain is DSGVTQTPKHLITATGQRVTLRCSPRSGDLSVYWYQQSLDQGLQFLIQYYNGEERAKGNILERFSAQQFPDLHSELNLSSLELGDSALYFCASSVSGGDEQFFGPGTRLTVL.

The chain employs TRBV5-6 and TRBJ2-7; weak D call: TRBD2 (5 bases). The CDR3 runs to 13 residues. Germline V gives CDR1 SGHDT, CDR2 YYEEEE. The ends were cut back, 2 bases at V and 3 bases at J, with 9 bases in the middle. The CDR3 DNA is TGTGCCAGCAGCTTTCGGGGTGACTACGAGCAGTACTTC. This gives the protein CASSFRGDYEQYF.

The chain links TRBV7-9 to TRBJ1-4; unclear D gene. The V and J ends lost 5 bases and 5 bases respectively, with 12 bases between them. The length of the CDR3 is 14 residues. The germline V gene encodes CDR1 SEHNR and CDR2 FQNEAQ (reference sequence). CDR3 protein: CASSQRAPNEKLFF. Written as DNA, the CDR3 is TGTGCCAGCAGCCAACGTGCCCCGAATGAAAAACTGTTTTTT.

The chain has TRBV29-1 and TRBJ2-3, with D perhaps TRBD1 or TRBD2 (5 bases each). V lost 6 bases and J lost 14, with 21 bases in between. The CDR3 consists of 12 residues. CDR1 is SQVTM and CDR2 is ANQGSEA in the germline V gene. The CDR3 bases are TGCAGCGTAGACCTACTAGGGGATATTAGGTATTTT. This translates into CSVDLLGDIRYF.

Here the CDR3 reads CASSQEAGEAYEQYF. CDR3 sequence (DNA): TGTGCCAGCAGCCAAGAGGCGGGAGAGGCATACGAGCAGTACTTC. The chain carries TRBV4-2 and TRBJ2-7; 7 positions agree with TRBD2. After removal of 0 bases from V and 4 bases from J, the junction contained 6 bases not matched to a gene. Germline assignment: CDR1 LGHNA and CDR2 YNFKEQ. The CDR3 has 15 residues.

In this sample, this clonotype turned up a few times. An end of the junction does not agree with germline; a read error may underlie this. The genes are TRBV29-1 and TRBJ2-7, with D possibly being TRBD2 (6 bases). The CDR3 consists of 14 residues. Germline CDR1 is SQVTM and CDR2 is ANQGSEA. The CDR3 spells CSVAGSGVSDEQYF. Written as DNA, the CDR3 is TGCAGCGTTGCTGGGTCGGGAGTCTCCGACGAGCAGTACTTC.

This clonotype turned up a few times. This chain uses TRBV27 with TRBJ2-7; 7 bases align to TRBD1. The CDR3 sequence is 12 residues long. Germline V lookup: CDR1 MNHEY, CDR2 SMNVEV (reference sequence). V was pared by 3 bases and J by 7 bases, with 3 bases of the junction left unmatched. The CDR3 is CASSLARGEQYF. Written as DNA, the CDR3 is TGTGCCAGCAGTTTGGCCAGGGGGGAGCAGTACTTC.

This clonotype has more than one count but fewer than ten. The chain couples TRBV5-1 to TRBJ1-1, with a tentative D call TRBD1 (6 bases). The length of the CDR3 is 14 residues. Per the germline V gene, CDR1 is SGHRS and CDR2 is YFSETQ. V lost 1 base and J lost 4, with 11 bases in between. In DNA form, the CDR3 reads TGCGCCAGCAGCTTGAATTCGGGGGCCACTGAAGCTTTCTTT. Translating it yields CASSLNSGATEAFF.

This clonotype came up a few times. The chain has TRBV7-8 and TRBJ2-7, with 10 bases fitting TRBD2. This CDR3 is built from 15 residues. V gave up 5 bases and J gave up 4 bases; unmatched junction bases: 8. Germline V gives CDR1 SGHVS, CDR2 FQNEAQ. The CDR3 nucleotides read TGTGCCAGCAGCATCTTAGCGGGAGGAGGATACGAGCAGTACTTC. Translating gives CASSILAGGGYEQYF. The full variable domain, with the rest looked up from reference TRBV7-8 and TRBJ2-7, is GAGVSQSPRYKVAKRGQDVALRCDPISGHVSLFWYQQALGQGPEFLTYFQNEAQLDKSGLPSDRFFAERPEGSVSTLKIQRTQQEDSAVYLCASSILAGGGYEQYFGPGTRLTVT.

The V call is TRBV4-3, the J call TRBJ2-7, with TRBD2 identical over 7 bases. In germline, CDR1 is LGHNA, CDR2 YSLEER. V gave up 4 bases and J gave up 3 bases; unmatched junction bases: 12. This CDR3 has 16 residues. The CDR3 DNA sequence: TGCGCCAGCAGCCTTGGAGCCAGCGGGGCGCTCTACGAGCAGTACTTC. Its translation: CASSLGASGALYEQYF.

A few counts support this clonotype. The gene calls are TRBV13 and TRBJ2-5, with 7 positions matching TRBD1. The CDR3 spans 14 residues. CDR1 and CDR2 (germline): PRHDT, FYEKMQ (reference sequence). Germline trimming cut 5 bases from V and 1 base from J; bases unmatched to any gene: 4. CDR3 bases: TGTGCCAGCAGCCTGGGACAGCTCCAAGAGACCCAGTACTTC. Protein product: CASSLGQLQETQYF.

The gene calls are TRBV11-2 and TRBJ2-1, with 9 nucleotides matching TRBD2. J lost 4 bases, V lost 0 bases, and 1 base had no gene match. The germline V gene encodes CDR1 SGHAT and CDR2 FQNNGV. The CDR3 loop spans 15 amino acids. CDR3 region: CASSLDLAGYNEQFF. As DNA, the CDR3 is TGTGCCAGCAGCTTAGACCTAGCGGGATACAATGAGCAGTTCTTC.

This clonotype was seen a few times. The chain links TRBV5-1 to TRBJ1-3; no clear D. The CDR3 runs to 11 residues. Germline CDR1 and CDR2: SGHRS and YFSETQ. Trimming pared 3 bases from V and 4 bases from J, leaving 2 bases between. CDR3 sequence (DNA): TGCGCCAGCAGCTACGGAAACACCATATATTTT. This codes for CASSYGNTIYF. Full variable domain (remainder filled in from reference TRBV5-1 and TRBJ1-3): KAGVTQTPRYLIKTRGQQVTLSCSPISGHRSVSWYQQTPGQGLQFLFEYFSETQRNKGNFPGRFSGRQFSNSRSEMNVSTLELGDSALYLCASSYGNTIYFGEGSWLTVV.

This clonotype was detected many times. This chain connects TRBV5-5 to TRBJ2-3; D is unresolved. This CDR3 has 13 residues. CDR1 and CDR2 from the germline V gene are SGHKS and YYEKEE (reference sequence). V was clipped by 4 bases and J by 4 bases, with 10 bases between them. The CDR3 nucleotides read TGTGCCAGCAGCCCGGTGGGGTCAGATACGCAGTATTTT. Residues: CASSPVGSDTQYF.

The chain joins TRBV7-2 to TRBJ2-1; D may be TRBD1 (5 bases). CDR1 is SGHTA and CDR2 is FQGNSA in the germline V gene. The CDR3 extends over 14 amino acids. The V gene lost 4 bases and the J gene lost 7 bases, with 14 bases spanning the gap. The CDR3, as DNA: TGTGCCAGCAGCTCAAGGGGTGAGTGGAATGAGCAGTTCTTC. Translation: CASSSRGEWNEQFF.

This clonotype was detected only a few times. The chain uses TRBV9 and TRBJ1-2, with 8 bases aligning to TRBD1. The CDR3 runs to 13 residues. The germline CDR1 and CDR2 sequences are SGDLS and YYNGEE. Germline trimming cut 4 bases from V and 7 bases from J; bases unmatched to any gene: 6. CDR3 region: CASSSRTGPGYTF. In nucleotides, the CDR3 is TGTGCCAGCAGCTCCCGGACAGGGCCTGGCTACACCTTC.

In this sample, this clonotype turned up a few times. This chain links TRBV19 with TRBJ1-2; a weak D match, TRBD1 (5 bases). The V gene's germline CDR1 is LNHDA and CDR2 SQIVND (reference sequence). The CDR3 is 13 residues long. The V end lost 2 bases, the J end lost 8 bases, and 12 bases lay between the germline ends. In DNA, the CDR3 is TGTGCCAGTAGTATATCGGGGGGAAGCGGCTACACCTTC. It is translated as CASSISGGSGYTF.

The genes are TRBV7-2 and TRBJ1-2; D ambiguous. The CDR3 runs 15 residues. The V gene's germline CDR1 is SGHTA and CDR2 FQGNSA. V was trimmed by 4 bases and J by 5 bases, leaving 17 bases between them. The CDR3 loop reads CASSYGIYSYYGYTF. As DNA, the CDR3 is TGTGCCAGCAGCTACGGGATCTATTCCTATTATGGCTACACCTTC.

The rearrangement links TRBV12-3 or TRBV12-4 to TRBJ2-7; a weak D match, TRBD1 (6 bases). The length of the CDR3 is 15 residues. Trimming removed 2 bases from V and 5 bases from J, with 16 bases in between. Here the CDR3 reads CASSLSPLAGDEQYF. CDR3 coding DNA: TGTGCCAGCAGTTTAAGCCCCCTCGCAGGGGACGAGCAGTACTTC.

As DNA, the CDR3 is TGTGCCAGCAGTTCGGGGGACAGGTTAAACACTGAAGCTTTCTTT. Amino acids: CASSSGDRLNTEAFF. The V call is TRBV6-5, the J call TRBJ1-1; TRBD1 agrees at 8 bases. CDR3 length: 15 amino acids. J was trimmed by 2 bases and V by 4 bases; bases with no gene match: 6. Germline CDR1 and CDR2: MNHEY and SVGAGI.

This chain links TRBV5-1 with TRBJ2-3; D possibly uses TRBD1 or TRBD2 (5 bases each). The CDR3 extends over 15 amino acids. V lost 2 bases to trimming and J lost 2 bases, with 12 bases between them. Germline values: CDR1 SGHRS, CDR2 YFSETQ. CDR3 sequence reads: CASSFPGQPTDTQYF. The CDR3 bases are TGCGCCAGCAGCTTTCCGGGGCAACCCACAGATACGCAGTATTTT.

There are a few counts of this clonotype. The V call is TRBV5-1, the J call TRBJ1-3; tentatively, D is TRBD1 (5 bases). With 3 bases removed from V and 0 bases from J, the gap between germline ends came to 13 bases. CDR1 and CDR2 from the germline V gene are SGHRS and YFSETQ. This CDR3 is built from 16 residues. The CDR3, as DNA: TGCGCCAGCAGCTCCGGGACTTCCCACTCTGGAAACACCATATATTTT. This gives the protein CASSSGTSHSGNTIYF.

In this sample, this clonotype turned up a few times. This sequence joins TRBV4-3 and TRBJ2-7; D is unclear. Germline V gene lookup returns CDR1 LGHNA and CDR2 YSLEER. Trimming took 1 base from V and 0 from J, leaving 10 bases between them. This CDR3 has 15 residues. CDR3 nucleotide sequence: TGCGCCAGCAGCCAAGCGCCCGAAAGCTCCTACGAGCAGTACTTC. It encodes CASSQAPESSYEQYF.

The chain carries TRBV5-1 and TRBJ2-4, with D unclear. Germline CDR1 and CDR2: SGHRS and YFSETQ. The CDR3 has 14 residues. Trimming shortened V by 0 bases and J by 8 bases, and 12 bases separated the two germline ends. CDR3 sequence (DNA): TGCGCCAGCAGCTTGGGAATGACGTTGGACATTCAGTACTTC. This encodes CASSLGMTLDIQYF. Supplemented by reference TRBV5-1 and TRBJ2-4, the full variable domain reads KAGVTQTPRYLIKTRGQQVTLSCSPISGHRSVSWYQQTPGQGLQFLFEYFSETQRNKGNFPGRFSGRQFSNSRSEMNVSTLELGDSALYLCASSLGMTLDIQYFGAGTRLSVL.

In its sample, this clonotype was seen many times. Here the CDR3 DNA reads TGCAGTGAGCGTGAAGCGGGAGTTTTCTACAATGAGCAGTTCTTC. Translation gives CSEREAGVFYNEQFF. This chain connects TRBV20-1 to TRBJ2-1; 8 positions agree with TRBD2. CDR3 length equals 15 residues. From germline, CDR1 is DFQATT and CDR2 SNEGSKA (reference sequence). Trimming at V came to 7 bases and at J to 3 bases, leaving 11 bases not matched to a gene.